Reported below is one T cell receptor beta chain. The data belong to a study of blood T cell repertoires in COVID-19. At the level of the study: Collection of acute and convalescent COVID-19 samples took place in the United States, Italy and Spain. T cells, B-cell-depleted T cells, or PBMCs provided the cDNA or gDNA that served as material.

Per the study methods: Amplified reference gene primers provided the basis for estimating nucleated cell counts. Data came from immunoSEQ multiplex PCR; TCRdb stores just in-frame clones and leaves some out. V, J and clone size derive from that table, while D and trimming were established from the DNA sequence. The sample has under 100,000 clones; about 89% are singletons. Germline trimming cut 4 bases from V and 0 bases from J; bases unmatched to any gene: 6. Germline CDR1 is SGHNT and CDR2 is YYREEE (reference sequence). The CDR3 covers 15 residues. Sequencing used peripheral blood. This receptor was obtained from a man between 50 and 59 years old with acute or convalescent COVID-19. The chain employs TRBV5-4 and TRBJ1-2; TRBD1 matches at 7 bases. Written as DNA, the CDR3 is TGTGCCAGCAGCCTAAGACAGGGAACTAACTATGGCTACACCTTC. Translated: CASSLRQGTNYGYTF.